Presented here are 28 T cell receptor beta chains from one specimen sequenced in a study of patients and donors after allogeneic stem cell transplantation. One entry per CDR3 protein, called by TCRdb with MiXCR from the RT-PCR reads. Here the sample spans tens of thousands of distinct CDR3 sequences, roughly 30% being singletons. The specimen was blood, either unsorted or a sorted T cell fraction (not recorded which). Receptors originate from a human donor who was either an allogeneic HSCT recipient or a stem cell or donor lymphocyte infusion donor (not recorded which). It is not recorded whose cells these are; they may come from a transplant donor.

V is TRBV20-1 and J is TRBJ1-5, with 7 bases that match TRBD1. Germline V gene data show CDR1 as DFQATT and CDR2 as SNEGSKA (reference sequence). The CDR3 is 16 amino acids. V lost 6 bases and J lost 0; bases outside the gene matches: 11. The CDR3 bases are TGCAGTGCGAACCGGGACAGACGATATAGCAATCAGCCCCAGCATTTT. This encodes CSANRDRRYSNQPQHF.

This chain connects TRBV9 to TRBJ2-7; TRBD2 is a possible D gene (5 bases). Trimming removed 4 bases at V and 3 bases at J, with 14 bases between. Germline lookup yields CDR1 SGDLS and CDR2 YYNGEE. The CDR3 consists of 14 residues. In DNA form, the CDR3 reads TGTGCCAGCAGCCTTAGTACCCGGGGCTACGAGCAGTACTTC. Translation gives CASSLSTRGYEQYF.

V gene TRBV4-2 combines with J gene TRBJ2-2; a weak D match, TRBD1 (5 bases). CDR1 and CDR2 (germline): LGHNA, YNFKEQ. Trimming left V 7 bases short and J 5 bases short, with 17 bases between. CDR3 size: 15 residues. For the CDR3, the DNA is TGTGCCAGCAAGACAGAGTATCTCTGGACCGGGGAGCTGTTTTTT. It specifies CASKTEYLWTGELFF.

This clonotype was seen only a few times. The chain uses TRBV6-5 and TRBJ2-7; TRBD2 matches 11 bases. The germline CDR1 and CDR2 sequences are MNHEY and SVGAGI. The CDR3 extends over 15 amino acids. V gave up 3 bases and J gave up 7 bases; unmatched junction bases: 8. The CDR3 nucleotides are TGTGCCAGCAGTTATCTGACTAGCGGGAAGGGTGAGCAGTACTTC. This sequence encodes CASSYLTSGKGEQYF.

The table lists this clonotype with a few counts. The CDR3 protein is CSEQGPVGSNQPQHF. The CDR3 DNA reads TGCAGTGAACAGGGGCCGGTAGGTAGCAATCAGCCCCAGCATTTT. The chain links TRBV20-1 to TRBJ1-5, with TRBD1 identical over 7 bases. The germline CDR1 and CDR2 sequences are DFQATT and SNEGSKA (reference sequence). The ends lost 7 bases at V and 0 bases at J; junction bases unmatched: 9. The CDR3 covers 15 residues.

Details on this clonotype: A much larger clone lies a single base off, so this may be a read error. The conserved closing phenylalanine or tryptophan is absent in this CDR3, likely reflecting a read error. CDR3 coding DNA: TGTGCCAGCAGTTTATGGACAGGGGGCTATCAGCCCCAGCATTTG. Translation gives CASSLWTGGYQPQHL. The chain employs TRBV12-3 or TRBV12-4 and TRBJ1-5; 11 bases align to TRBD1. Losses at the gene ends were 2 bases for V and 5 bases for J; bases not matched to a gene: 2. The CDR3 contains 15 residues.

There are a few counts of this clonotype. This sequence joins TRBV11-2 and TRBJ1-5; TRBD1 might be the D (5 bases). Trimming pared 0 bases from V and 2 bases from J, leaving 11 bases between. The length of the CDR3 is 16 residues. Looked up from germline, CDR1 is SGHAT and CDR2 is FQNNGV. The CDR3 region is CASSLDEGTGNQPQHF. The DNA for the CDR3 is TGTGCCAGCAGCTTAGATGAGGGGACGGGCAATCAGCCCCAGCATTTT.

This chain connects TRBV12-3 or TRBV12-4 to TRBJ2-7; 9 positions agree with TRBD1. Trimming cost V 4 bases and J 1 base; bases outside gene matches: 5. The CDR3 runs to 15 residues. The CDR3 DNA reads TGTGCCAGCAGTTCTCCGGGACAGGGATCCTACGAGCAGTACTTC. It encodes CASSSPGQGSYEQYF.

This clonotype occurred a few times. The CDR3 DNA reads TGCAGTGCTAGAAGTAGACTGGACCTTCTGAATGAGCAGTTCTTC. Encoded protein: CSARSRLDLLNEQFF. The chain employs TRBV20-1 and TRBJ2-1; D unclear. CDR1 and CDR2 from the germline V gene are DFQATT and SNEGSKA (reference sequence). The CDR3 is 15 amino acids. Trimming left V 2 bases short and J 7 bases short, with 18 bases between.

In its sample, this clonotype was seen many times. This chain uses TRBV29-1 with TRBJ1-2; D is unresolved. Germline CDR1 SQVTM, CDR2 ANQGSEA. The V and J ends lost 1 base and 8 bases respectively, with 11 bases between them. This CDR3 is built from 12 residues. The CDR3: CSVEGKKGGYTF. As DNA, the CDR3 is TGCAGCGTTGAAGGGAAAAAAGGAGGCTACACCTTC.

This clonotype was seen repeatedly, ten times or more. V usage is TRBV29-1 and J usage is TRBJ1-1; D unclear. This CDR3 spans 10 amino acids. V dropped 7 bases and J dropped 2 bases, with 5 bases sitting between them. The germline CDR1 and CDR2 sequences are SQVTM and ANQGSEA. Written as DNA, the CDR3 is TGCAGCGCGGGAAACACTGAAGCTTTCTTT. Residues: CSAGNTEAFF. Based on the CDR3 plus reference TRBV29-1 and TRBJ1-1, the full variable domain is SAVISQKPSRDICQRGTSLTIQCQVDSQVTMMFWYRQQPGQSLTLIATANQGSEATYESGFVIDKFPISRPNLTFSTLTVSNMSPEDSSIYLCSAGNTEAFFGQGTRLTVV.

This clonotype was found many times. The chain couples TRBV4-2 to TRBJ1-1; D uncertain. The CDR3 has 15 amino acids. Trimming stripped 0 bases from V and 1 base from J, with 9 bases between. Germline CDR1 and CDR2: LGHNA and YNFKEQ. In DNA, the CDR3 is TGTGCCAGCAGCCAAGAGGTTTGGGAGAACACTGAAGCTTTCTTT. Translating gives CASSQEVWENTEAFF.

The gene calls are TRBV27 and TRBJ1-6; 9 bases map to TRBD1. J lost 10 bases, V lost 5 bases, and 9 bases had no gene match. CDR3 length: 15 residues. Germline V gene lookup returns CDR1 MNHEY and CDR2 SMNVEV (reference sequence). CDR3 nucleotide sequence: TGTGCCAGCAGTACCCCCGGGACAGGGAAGTCACCCCTCCACTTT. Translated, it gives CASSTPGTGKSPLHF.

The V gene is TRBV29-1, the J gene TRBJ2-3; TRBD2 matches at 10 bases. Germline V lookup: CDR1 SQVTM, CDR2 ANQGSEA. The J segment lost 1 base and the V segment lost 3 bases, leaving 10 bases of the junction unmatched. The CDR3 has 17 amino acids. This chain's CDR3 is CSVDPAGGPRGTDTQYF. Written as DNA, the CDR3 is TGCAGCGTTGATCCAGCGGGAGGGCCCCGAGGCACAGATACGCAGTATTTT.

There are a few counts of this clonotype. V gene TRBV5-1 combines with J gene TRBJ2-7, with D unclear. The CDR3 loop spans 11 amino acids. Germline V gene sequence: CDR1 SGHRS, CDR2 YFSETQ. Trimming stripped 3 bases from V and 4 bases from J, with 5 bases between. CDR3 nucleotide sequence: TGCGCCAGCAGCTACGATTACGAGCAGTACTTC. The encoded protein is CASSYDYEQYF.

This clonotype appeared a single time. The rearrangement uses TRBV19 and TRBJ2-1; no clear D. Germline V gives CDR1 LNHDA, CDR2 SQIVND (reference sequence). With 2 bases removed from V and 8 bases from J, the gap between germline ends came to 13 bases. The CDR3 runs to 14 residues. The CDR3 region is CASSIRVPTHEQFF. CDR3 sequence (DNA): TGTGCCAGTAGTATACGAGTTCCTACACATGAGCAGTTCTTC.

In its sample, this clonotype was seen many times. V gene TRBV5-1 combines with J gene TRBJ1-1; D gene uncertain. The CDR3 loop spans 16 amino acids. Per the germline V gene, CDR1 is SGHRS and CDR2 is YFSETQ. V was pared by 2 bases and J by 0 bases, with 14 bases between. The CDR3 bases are TGCGCCAGCAGCTTCCGCCGGGCGGTAATGAACACTGAAGCTTTCTTT. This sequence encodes CASSFRRAVMNTEAFF.

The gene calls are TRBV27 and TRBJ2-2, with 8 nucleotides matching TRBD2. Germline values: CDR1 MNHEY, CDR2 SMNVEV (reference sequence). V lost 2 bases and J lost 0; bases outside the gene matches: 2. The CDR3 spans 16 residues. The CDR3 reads CASSLAGGSNTGELFF. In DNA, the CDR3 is TGTGCCAGCAGTTTAGCGGGGGGTTCGAACACCGGGGAGCTGTTTTTT.

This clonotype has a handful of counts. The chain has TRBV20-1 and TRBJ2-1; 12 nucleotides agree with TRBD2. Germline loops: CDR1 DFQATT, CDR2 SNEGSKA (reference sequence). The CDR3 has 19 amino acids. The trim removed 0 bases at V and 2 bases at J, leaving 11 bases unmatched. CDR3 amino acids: CSARDGWPLAGGPYNEQFF. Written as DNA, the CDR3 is TGCAGTGCTAGAGATGGCTGGCCCCTAGCGGGAGGGCCCTACAATGAGCAGTTCTTC.

CDR3 sequence: CASSLNLWGTEAFF. The CDR3 DNA reads as TGTGCCAGCAGCCTTAATTTATGGGGTACTGAAGCTTTCTTT. The chain links TRBV6-2 or TRBV6-3 to TRBJ1-1; D unclear. The germline V gene has CDR1 MNHEY and CDR2 SVGEGT. The CDR3 is 14 residues long. V was shortened by 6 bases and J by 5 bases, with 16 bases between the two germline ends.

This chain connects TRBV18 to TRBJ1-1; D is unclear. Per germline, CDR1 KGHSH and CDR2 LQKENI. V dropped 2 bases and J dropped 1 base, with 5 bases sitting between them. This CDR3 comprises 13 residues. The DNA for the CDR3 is TGTGCCAGCTCACCAGCGTGGAACACTGAAGCTTTCTTT. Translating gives CASSPAWNTEAFF. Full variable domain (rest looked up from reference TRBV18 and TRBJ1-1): NAGVMQNPRHLVRRRGQEARLRCSPMKGHSHVYWYRQLPEEGLKFMVYLQKENIIDESGMPKERFSAEFPKEGPSILRIQQVVRGDSAAYFCASSPAWNTEAFFGQGTRLTVV.

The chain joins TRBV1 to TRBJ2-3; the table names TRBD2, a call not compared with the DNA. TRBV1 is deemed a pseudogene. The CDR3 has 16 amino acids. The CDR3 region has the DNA TGCACCAGCAGCCAGATCGGCGGGAGAAGCACAGATACGCAGTATTTT. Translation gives CTSSQIGGRSTDTQYF.

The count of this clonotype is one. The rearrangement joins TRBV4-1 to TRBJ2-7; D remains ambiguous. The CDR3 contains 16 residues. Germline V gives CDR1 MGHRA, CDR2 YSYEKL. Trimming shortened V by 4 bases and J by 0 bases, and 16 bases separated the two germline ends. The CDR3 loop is CASSLRDQDGSYEQYF. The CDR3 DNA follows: TGCGCCAGCAGCCTCCGAGATCAGGATGGCTCCTACGAGCAGTACTTC.

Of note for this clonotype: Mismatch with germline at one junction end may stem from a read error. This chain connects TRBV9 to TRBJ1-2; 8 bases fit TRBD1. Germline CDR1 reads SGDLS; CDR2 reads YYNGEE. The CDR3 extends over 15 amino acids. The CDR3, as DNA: TGTGCCAGCAGCGTAACTACAGGGGGTACTCCACTACTTAACTTC. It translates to CASSVTTGGTPLLNF. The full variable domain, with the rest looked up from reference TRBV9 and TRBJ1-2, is DSGVTQTPKHLITATGQRVTLRCSPRSGDLSVYWYQQSLDQGLQFLIQYYNGEERAKGNILERFSAQQFPDLHSELNLSSLELGDSALYFCASSVTTGGTPLLNFGSGTRLTVV.

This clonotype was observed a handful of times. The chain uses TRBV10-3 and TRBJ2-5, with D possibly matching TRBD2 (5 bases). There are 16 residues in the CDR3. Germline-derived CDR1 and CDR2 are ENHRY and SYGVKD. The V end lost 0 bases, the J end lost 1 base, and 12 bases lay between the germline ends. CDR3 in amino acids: CAISESASPSQETQYF. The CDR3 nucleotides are TGTGCCATCAGTGAGTCAGCTAGCCCTAGCCAAGAGACCCAGTACTTC.

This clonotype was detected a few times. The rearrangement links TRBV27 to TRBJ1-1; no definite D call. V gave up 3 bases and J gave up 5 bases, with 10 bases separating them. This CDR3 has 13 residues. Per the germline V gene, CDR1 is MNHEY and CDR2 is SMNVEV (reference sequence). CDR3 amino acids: CASSFGWSTEAFF. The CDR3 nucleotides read TGTGCCAGCAGTTTCGGCTGGAGTACTGAAGCTTTCTTT.

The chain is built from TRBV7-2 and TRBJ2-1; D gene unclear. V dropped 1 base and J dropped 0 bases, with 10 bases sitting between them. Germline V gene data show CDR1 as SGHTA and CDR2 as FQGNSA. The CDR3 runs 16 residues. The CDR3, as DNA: TGTGCCAGCAGCTTAGGCGGCGTCCGCTCCTACAATGAGCAGTTCTTC. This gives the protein CASSLGGVRSYNEQFF.

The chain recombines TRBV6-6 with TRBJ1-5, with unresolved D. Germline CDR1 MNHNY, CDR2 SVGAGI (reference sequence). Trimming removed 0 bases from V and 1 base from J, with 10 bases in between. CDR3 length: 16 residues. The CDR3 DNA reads TGTGCCAGCAGTTACTCGAGTTTGGCGAGCAATCAGCCCCAGCATTTT. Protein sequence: CASSYSSLASNQPQHF.